This is a list of T cell receptor beta chains from one sample in a study of regulatory T cells in long-lasting Graves disease. TCRdb redid the calling of the multiplex PCR reads with MiXCR, one entry per CDR3 protein. The data show about 440,000 distinct CDR3 sequences, with about a sixth seen just once and roughly a tenth held by the top ten. These data were also reused for a study on T cells in Graves' hyperthyroidism and ophthalmopathy.

This sample comprised peripheral blood mononuclear cells (PBMCs), obtained at new diagnosis, from a patient treated with antithyroid drugs. Receptors originate from a woman aged 25 to 39 with Graves disease. Each CDR3 is given with its conserved first and last residue. D genes are given only for firm matches. Clone size is not always given. Where it is, it says once, few, many or a class for expanded clones.

size	V	D	J	DNA	CDR3
many	TRBV5-8	-	TRBJ2-5	TGTGCCAGCAGCTTGGGGCTAAGCCAAGAGACCCAGTACTTC	CASSLGLSQETQYF
few	TRBV4-3	-	TRBJ2-5	TGCGCCAGCAGCCAAGGGACACAAGGAAGGGAGACCCAGTACTTC	CASSQGTQGRETQYF
many	TRBV6-5	-	TRBJ2-7	TGTGCCAGCAGTTACTCAGAGCGGGCGGACCGGGCGCAGTACTTC	CASSYSERADRAQYF
many	TRBV3-1	TRBD1	TRBJ2-7	TGTGCCAGCAGCCAGAGGAGGGACAGGGTTTCGCAGTACTTC	CASSQRRDRVSQYF
many	TRBV30	-	TRBJ1-1	TGTGCCTGGAGTGTACGGGAAAACACTGAAGCTTTCTTT	CAWSVRENTEAFF
many	TRBV29-1	-	TRBJ2-7	TGCAGCGTGAGACTGACAGGTCGCTACGAGCAGTACTTC	CSVRLTGRYEQYF
many	TRBV11-2	-	TRBJ2-1	TGTGCCAGCAGCTTACCAGGGCCCTCTTACAATGAGCAGTTCTTC	CASSLPGPSYNEQFF
many	TRBV10-3	-	TRBJ1-5	TGTGCCATCAGTGCCGCGGGGAGCAATCAGCCCCAGCATTTT	CAISAAGSNQPQHF
few	TRBV5-5	-	TRBJ1-1	TGTGCCAGCAGCTTGGAAATAAAAGCTTTCTTT	CASSLEIKAFF
-	TRBV3-1	-	TRBJ2-7	TGTGCCAGCAGCCCACGAAGCGGACGGGGGTACGAGCAGTACTTC	CASSPRSGRGYEQYF
many	TRBV12-3/TRBV12-4	-	TRBJ1-4	TGTGCCAGCAGTTTGGAGGAAAAACTGTTTTTT	CASSLEEKLFF
many	TRBV20-1	-	TRBJ2-7	TGCAGTGCAAAGACCCCCGGGACGGCAGAGCAGTACTTC	CSAKTPGTAEQYF
many	TRBV29-1	-	TRBJ2-5	TGCAGCGTTGAAGATCCAGGAGAGACCCAGTACTTC	CSVEDPGETQYF
few	TRBV29-1	-	TRBJ2-3	TGCAGCGTTACTCCGACTAGTTACACAGATACGCAGTATTTT	CSVTPTSYTDTQYF
few	TRBV4-1	-	TRBJ2-1	TGCGCCAGCAGCCAGGGAACTACCCGGAGCTCCTACAATGAGCAGTTCTTC	CASSQGTTRSSYNEQFF
-	TRBV15	TRBD2	TRBJ2-5	TGTGCCACCAGGAGGGCGGGAGGTCAAGAGACCCAGTACTTC	CATRRAGGQETQYF
few	TRBV7-9	TRBD2	TRBJ2-1	TGTGCCAGCAGCTTGTCGGGGGGGGGTGAGCAGTTCTTC	CASSLSGGGEQFF
few	TRBV4-2	-	TRBJ1-4	TGTGCCAGCAGCCTCAGGGAAGGGAATGAAAAACTGTTTTTT	CASSLREGNEKLFF
many	TRBV11-2	-	TRBJ2-5	TGTGCCAGCAGCACCGGACGGAGGGCCGAGACCCAGTACTTC	CASSTGRRAETQYF
-	TRBV10-1	-	TRBJ2-2	TGCGCCAGCATTCGGGACTTATACACCGGGGAGCTGTTTTTT	CASIRDLYTGELFF
-	TRBV7-9	-	TRBJ1-2	TGTGCCAGCAGCTTAAGGTCCCTCTATGGCTACACCTTC	CASSLRSLYGYTF
-	TRBV5-1	-	TRBJ2-1	TGCGCCACCTTGGGACCGAACAATGAGCAGTTCTTC	CATLGPNNEQFF
few	TRBV28	-	TRBJ2-1	TGTGCCAGCGGATGGATAAATGAGCAGTTCTTC	CASGWINEQFF
many	TRBV13	-	TRBJ1-1	TGTGCCAGCAGCTTTCGGGACGTTGAAGCTTTCTTT	CASSFRDVEAFF